A single sample gave rise to the 11 T cell receptor beta chains below, sequenced in a study of cytomegalovirus exposure and HLA in healthy donors. Researchers ran the PCR with 60 Vbeta and 13 Jbeta primers. The data were produced by immunoSEQ multiplex PCR, yet TCRdb's version contains in-frame clones alone and is incomplete. The data contain around 50,000 clones, roughly 80% of them singletons. The specimen sequenced was PBMCs. The receptors come from a man between 35 and 55 years old in good health and CMV-seronegative.

The DNA for the CDR3 is TGCAGCGTTTCCCGGACAGGGGACTCCTACGAGCAGTACTTC. Translated: CSVSRTGDSYEQYF. The genes are TRBV29-1 and TRBJ2-7, with 9 nucleotides matching TRBD1. This CDR3 is built from 14 residues. Losses at the gene ends were 5 bases for V and 0 bases for J; bases not matched to a gene: 5. CDR1 SQVTM and CDR2 ANQGSEA come from the germline V gene.

The chain joins TRBV18 to TRBJ1-5; a weak D match, TRBD1 (6 bases). The CDR3 has 15 residues. Looked up from germline, CDR1 is KGHSH and CDR2 is LQKENI. Deletions cut 2 bases from V and 2 bases from J, with 10 bases between. The CDR3 here is CASSPTGTGNQPQHF. DNA of the CDR3: TGTGCCAGCTCACCAACAGGGACGGGCAATCAGCCCCAGCATTTT.

This sequence joins TRBV5-1 and TRBJ1-2, with TRBD1 identical over 7 bases. Germline CDR1 SGHRS, CDR2 YFSETQ. With V trimmed by 4 bases and J by 5 bases, 11 bases remained unmatched. The CDR3 sequence is 15 residues long. The CDR3 spells CASSKTGSLGYGYTF. In DNA form, the CDR3 reads TGCGCCAGCAGCAAGACAGGGAGTTTAGGTTATGGCTACACCTTC.

The chain joins TRBV7-8 to TRBJ1-6; D possibly corresponds to TRBD1 (6 bases). V was cut by 1 base and J by 5 bases, with 9 bases left in between. This CDR3 is 15 amino acids long. CDR1 is SGHVS, CDR2 FQNEAQ, per germline. The CDR3 DNA follows: TGTGCCAGCAGCTTAGACCGGACAGATAATTCACCCCTCCACTTT. Its protein is CASSLDRTDNSPLHF. The full variable domain, with the rest looked up from reference TRBV7-8 and TRBJ1-6, is GAGVSQSPRYKVAKRGQDVALRCDPISGHVSLFWYQQALGQGPEFLTYFQNEAQLDKSGLPSDRFFAERPEGSVSTLKIQRTQQEDSAVYLCASSLDRTDNSPLHFGNGTRLTVT.

The gene calls are TRBV6-5 and TRBJ2-5; TRBD2 might be the D (6 bases). Trimming removed 0 bases at V and 2 bases at J, with 13 bases between. Germline V lookup: CDR1 MNHEY, CDR2 SVGAGI. The CDR3 contains 16 residues. CDR3 DNA sequence: TGTGCCAGCAGTTACTCTGCGGGGATGAGGCAAGAGACCCAGTACTTC. Encoded protein: CASSYSAGMRQETQYF.

The chain uses TRBV19 and TRBJ2-5; 9 nucleotides match TRBD2. The germline gives CDR1 LNHDA, CDR2 SQIVND (reference sequence). The junction had 8 bases not matched to a gene; V was cut back by 5 bases and J by 4 bases. CDR3 length equals 15 residues. CDR3 bases: TGTGCCAGTAGTCTGGCGGGGGGGCCGAGAGAGACCCAGTACTTC. Amino acid sequence: CASSLAGGPRETQYF. The variable domain in full, completed from reference TRBV19 and TRBJ2-5, reads DGGITQSPKYLFRKEGQNVTLSCEQNLNHDAMYWYRQDPGQGLRLIYYSQIVNDFQKGDIAEGYSVSREKKESFPLTVTSAQKNPTAFYLCASSLAGGPRETQYFGPGTRLLVL.

The chain is built from TRBV27 and TRBJ2-1; D unresolved. The CDR3 covers 16 residues. Germline assignment: CDR1 MNHEY and CDR2 SMNVEV (reference sequence). V was cut by 2 bases and J by 0 bases, with 11 bases left in between. The CDR3 is CASSLDQQSSYNEQFF. CDR3 nucleotides: TGTGCCAGCAGTTTAGATCAACAGAGCTCCTACAATGAGCAGTTCTTC.

J is TRBJ2-7 and V is TRBV2, with D perhaps matching TRBD1 (5 bases). Germline assignment: CDR1 SNHLY and CDR2 FYNNEI. The CDR3 has 16 amino acids. V lost 1 base and J 3 bases, leaving 16 bases between the germline ends. This chain's CDR3 is CASSEGPDIARYEQYV. CDR3 DNA sequence: TGTGCCAGCAGTGAAGGGCCGGACATAGCCCGCTACGAGCAGTACGTC.

V gene TRBV18 combines with J gene TRBJ1-2; no definite D call. The germline V gene has CDR1 KGHSH and CDR2 LQKENI. The V end lost 1 base, the J end lost 4 bases, and 13 bases lay between the germline ends. The CDR3 consists of 15 residues. The CDR3 sequence: CASSPRGDNVYGYTF. The CDR3 region has the DNA TGTGCCAGCTCACCACGGGGAGATAACGTCTATGGCTACACCTTC.

V usage is TRBV14 and J usage is TRBJ2-6; no firm D call. V dropped 0 bases and J dropped 0 bases, with 12 bases sitting between them. CDR3 length: 18 amino acids. The germline gives CDR1 SGHDN, CDR2 FVKESK. The CDR3 reads CASSQEGRSPSGANVLTF. Here the CDR3 DNA reads TGTGCCAGCAGCCAAGAGGGCAGAAGTCCCTCTGGGGCCAACGTCCTGACTTTC.

The V gene is TRBV27, the J gene TRBJ1-1, with 7 bases aligning to TRBD1. V was clipped by 8 bases and J by 5 bases; unmatched bases: 14. Germline CDR1 is MNHEY and CDR2 is SMNVEV (reference sequence). The CDR3 totals 15 residues. The CDR3 region is CASYTSGRGFTEAFF. The CDR3 DNA is TGTGCCAGCTACACCAGCGGCAGGGGGTTTACTGAAGCTTTCTTT.